This T cell receptor beta chain was obtained from a study of OX40 agonist ivuxolimab in advanced cancers. Study results and caveats: In the 0.1 to 3.0 mg/kg range, CD4+ and CD8+ blood T cells had expanded clonally by week 6.

This CDR3 has 14 amino acids. The ends lost 3 bases at V and 8 bases at J; junction bases unmatched: 8. Germline V gives CDR1 GTSNPN, CDR2 SVGIG (reference sequence). For this clone: The antigen is unknown.

Sequencing was performed with immunoSEQ multiplex PCR; in TCRdb, only in-frame clones are kept and a portion is missing. The sample shows roughly 76,000 clones, approximately 85% of them seen only once. The receptor was derived from an adult with an advanced solid tumor such as melanoma, head and neck, liver or kidney cancer. The chain combines TRBV30 with TRBJ2-1; 9 bases line up with TRBD2. Sequences were derived from CD4+ or CD8+ T cells sorted from blood, sampled in a trial of the OX40 agonist ivuxolimab. This CDR3 is CAWRWSSGAYEQFF. The CDR3, as DNA: TGTGCCTGGAGGTGGTCTAGCGGGGCCTATGAGCAGTTCTTC.